This T cell receptor beta chain was obtained from a study of T cells in Graves' hyperthyroidism and ophthalmopathy. Amplification targeted TCR beta CDR3 regions from RNA transcripts. Carried out on the TCR CDR3, a first-round RT-PCR used the HTBI primer set. TCRdb passed the multiplex PCR reads through MiXCR, listing each CDR3 protein once. Here the sample spans hundreds of thousands of distinct CDR3 sequences, 46% being singletons. V shed 6 bases and J shed 7 bases, with 22 bases lying between them. CDR3 length: 15 residues. Germline loops: CDR1 SGHAT, CDR2 FQNNGV. This clonotype was counted between two and nine times.

The sample was peripheral blood or thyroid tissue (not recorded which). The clonotype was recovered from a woman under 30 with Graves' hyperthyroidism. The chain couples TRBV11-2 to TRBJ2-7, with D perhaps TRBD2 (5 bases). CDR3 coding DNA: TGTGCCAGCAGTCATCCGGAAGGGAGCCTAGGAGAGCAGTACTTC. This gives the protein CASSHPEGSLGEQYF.